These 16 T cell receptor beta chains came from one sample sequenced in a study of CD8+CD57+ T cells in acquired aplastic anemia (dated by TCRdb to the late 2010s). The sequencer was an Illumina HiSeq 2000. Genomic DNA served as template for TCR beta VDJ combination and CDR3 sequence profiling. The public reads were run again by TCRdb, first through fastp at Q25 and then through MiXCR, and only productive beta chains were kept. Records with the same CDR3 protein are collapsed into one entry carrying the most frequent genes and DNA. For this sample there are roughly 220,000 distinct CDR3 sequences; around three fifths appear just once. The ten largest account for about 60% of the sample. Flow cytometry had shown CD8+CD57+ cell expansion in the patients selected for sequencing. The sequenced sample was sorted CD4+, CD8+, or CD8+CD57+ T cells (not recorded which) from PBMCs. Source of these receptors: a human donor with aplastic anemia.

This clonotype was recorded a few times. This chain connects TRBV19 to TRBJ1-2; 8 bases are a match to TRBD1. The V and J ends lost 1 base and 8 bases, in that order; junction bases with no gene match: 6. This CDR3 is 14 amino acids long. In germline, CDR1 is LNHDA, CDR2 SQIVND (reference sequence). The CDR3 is CASSIVAGGGGYTF. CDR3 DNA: TGTGCCAGTAGTATAGTAGCAGGGGGCGGCGGCTACACCTTC.

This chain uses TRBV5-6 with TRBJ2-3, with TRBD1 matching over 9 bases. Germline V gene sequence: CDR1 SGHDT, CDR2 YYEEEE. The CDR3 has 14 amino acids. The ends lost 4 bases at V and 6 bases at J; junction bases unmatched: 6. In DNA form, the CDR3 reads TGTGCCAGCAGCCAAGGGACAGGGAGGGATACGCAGTATTTT. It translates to CASSQGTGRDTQYF. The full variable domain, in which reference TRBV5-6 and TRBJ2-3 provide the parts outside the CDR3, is DAGVTQSPTHLIKTRGQQVTLRCSPKSGHDTVSWYQQALGQGPQFIFQYYEEEERQRGNFPDRFSGHQFPNYSSELNVNALLLGDSALYLCASSQGTGRDTQYFGPGTRLTVL.

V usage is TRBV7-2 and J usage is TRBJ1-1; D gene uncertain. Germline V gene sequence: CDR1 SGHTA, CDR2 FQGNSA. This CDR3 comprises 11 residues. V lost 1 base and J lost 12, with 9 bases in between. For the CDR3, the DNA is TGTGCCAGCAGCTTAGGCGGGAGGCCTTTCTTT. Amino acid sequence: CASSLGGRPFF.

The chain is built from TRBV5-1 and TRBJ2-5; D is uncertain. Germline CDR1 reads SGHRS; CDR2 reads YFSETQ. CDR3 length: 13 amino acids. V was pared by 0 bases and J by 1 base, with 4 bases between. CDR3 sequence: CASSLASQETQYF. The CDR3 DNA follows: TGCGCCAGCAGCTTGGCCAGCCAAGAGACCCAGTACTTC.

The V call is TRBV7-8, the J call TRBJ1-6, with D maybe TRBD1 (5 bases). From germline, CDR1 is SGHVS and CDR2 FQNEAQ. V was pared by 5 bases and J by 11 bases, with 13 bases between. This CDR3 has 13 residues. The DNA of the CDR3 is TGTGCCAGCAGCGTGAGCGGGGGGGCACCCCTCCACTTT. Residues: CASSVSGGAPLHF.

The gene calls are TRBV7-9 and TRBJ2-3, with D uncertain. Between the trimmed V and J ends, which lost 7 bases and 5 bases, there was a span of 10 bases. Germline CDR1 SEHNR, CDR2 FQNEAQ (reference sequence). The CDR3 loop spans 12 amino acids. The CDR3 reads CASTSVGDTQYF. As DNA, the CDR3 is TGTGCCAGCACCTCGGTCGGAGATACGCAGTATTTT.

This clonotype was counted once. As DNA, the CDR3 is TGCGCCAGCAGTTACACAGGGACTAATTCACCCCTCCACTTT. Its protein is CASSYTGTNSPLHF. This chain uses TRBV10-2 with TRBJ1-6, with D possibly TRBD1 on 6 matching bases. Trimming pared 5 bases from V and 6 bases from J, leaving 11 bases between. The CDR3 has 14 amino acids. Germline lookup yields CDR1 WSHSY and CDR2 SAAADI.

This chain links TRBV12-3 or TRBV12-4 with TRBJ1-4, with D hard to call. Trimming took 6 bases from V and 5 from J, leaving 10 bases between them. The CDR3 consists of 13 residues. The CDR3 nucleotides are TGTGCCAGCAGGCGAGGGCCCAATGAAAAACTGTTTTTT. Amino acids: CASRRGPNEKLFF.

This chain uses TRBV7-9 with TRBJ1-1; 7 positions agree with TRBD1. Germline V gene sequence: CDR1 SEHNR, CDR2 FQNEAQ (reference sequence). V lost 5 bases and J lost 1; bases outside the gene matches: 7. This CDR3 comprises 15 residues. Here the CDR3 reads CASSESGQRNTEAFF. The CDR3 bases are TGTGCCAGCAGCGAATCGGGACAGAGGAACACTGAAGCTTTCTTT.

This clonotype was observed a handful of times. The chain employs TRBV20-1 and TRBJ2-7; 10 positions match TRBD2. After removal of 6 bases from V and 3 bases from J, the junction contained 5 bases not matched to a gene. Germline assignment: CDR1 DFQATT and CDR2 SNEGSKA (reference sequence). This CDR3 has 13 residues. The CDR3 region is CSATRTSGYEQYF. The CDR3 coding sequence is TGCAGTGCAACCCGGACTAGCGGCTACGAGCAGTACTTC.

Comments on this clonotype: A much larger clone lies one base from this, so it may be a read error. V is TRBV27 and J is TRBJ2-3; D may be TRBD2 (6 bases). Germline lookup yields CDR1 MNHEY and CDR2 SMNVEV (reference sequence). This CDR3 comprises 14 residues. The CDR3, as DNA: TGTGCCATCAGTTTGGGACTTTGGCCAGATACGCAGTATTTT. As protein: CAISLGLWPDTQYF.

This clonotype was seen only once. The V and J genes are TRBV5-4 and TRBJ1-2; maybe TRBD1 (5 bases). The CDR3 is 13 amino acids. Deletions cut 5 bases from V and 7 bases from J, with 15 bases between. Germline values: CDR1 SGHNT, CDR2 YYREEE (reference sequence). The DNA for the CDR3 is TGTGCCAGCAGTTATAGGGGAGGGTTTGGCTACACCTTC. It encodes CASSYRGGFGYTF.

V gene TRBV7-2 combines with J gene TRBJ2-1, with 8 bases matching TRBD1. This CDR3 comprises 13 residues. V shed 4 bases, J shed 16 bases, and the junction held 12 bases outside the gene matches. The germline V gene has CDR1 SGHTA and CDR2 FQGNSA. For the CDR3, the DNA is TGTGCCAGCAGCTCCCAGGCGACAGGGGCTAAATTCTTC. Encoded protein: CASSSQATGAKFF.

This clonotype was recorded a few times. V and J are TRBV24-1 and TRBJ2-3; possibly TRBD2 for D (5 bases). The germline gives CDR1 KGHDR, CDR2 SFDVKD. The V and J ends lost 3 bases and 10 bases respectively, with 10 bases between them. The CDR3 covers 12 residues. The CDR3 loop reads CATSDGYGAQYF. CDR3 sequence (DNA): TGTGCCACCAGTGATGGATACGGGGCGCAGTATTTT.

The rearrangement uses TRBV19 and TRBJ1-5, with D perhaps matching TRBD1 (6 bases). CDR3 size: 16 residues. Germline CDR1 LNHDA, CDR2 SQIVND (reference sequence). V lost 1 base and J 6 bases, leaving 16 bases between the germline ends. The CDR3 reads CASSIVTGRVGQPQHF. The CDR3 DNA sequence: TGTGCCAGTAGTATAGTGACAGGCAGGGTTGGTCAGCCCCAGCATTTT.

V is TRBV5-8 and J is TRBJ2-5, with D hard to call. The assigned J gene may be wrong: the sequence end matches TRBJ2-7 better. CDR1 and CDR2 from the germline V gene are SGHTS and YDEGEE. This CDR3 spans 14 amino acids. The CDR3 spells CASSFMDGAYEQYF. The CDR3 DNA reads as TGTGCCAGCAGCTTCATGGACGGAGCCTACGAGCAGTACTTC.